This T cell receptor beta chain was identified during a study of healthy donors' naive CD4 and CD8 T cells. TCR libraries were built from approximately 490 ng of total RNA by linear amplification. Per the original data handling: Sequencing covered around 78,000 rearranged alpha-chain transcripts across a few healthy donors. TCRdb called the reads again in MiXCR, with one record for every CDR3 protein. TCRdb, not the original authors, processed these V and J calls. The sample includes 150,000 to 200,000 distinct CDR3 sequences, around 74% of them seen just once. This CDR3 is built from 12 residues. CDR1 GTSNPN and CDR2 SVGIG come from the germline V gene (reference sequence). V was cut by 4 bases and J by 1 base, with 7 bases left in between. Regarding the study as a whole: Naive CD4+ and CD8+ cells reportedly differed in usage of most V and J genes. Chains were not paired, since alpha and beta were sequenced in bulk. Positive CDR3 charge linked to CD4+ cells, negative to CD8+ cells.

This clonotype has only one observation. Its antigen is unknown. V gene TRBV30 combines with J gene TRBJ1-1; no firm D call. The sample taken for sequencing was naive CD4+ and CD8+ T cells sorted from blood, pooled from several donors. The receptor comes from a pool of human donors in good health; the sample pools cells from several healthy donors. Here the CDR3 reads CAWKWGNTEAFF. The DNA of the CDR3 is TGTGCCTGGAAATGGGGGAACACTGAAGCTTTCTTT.